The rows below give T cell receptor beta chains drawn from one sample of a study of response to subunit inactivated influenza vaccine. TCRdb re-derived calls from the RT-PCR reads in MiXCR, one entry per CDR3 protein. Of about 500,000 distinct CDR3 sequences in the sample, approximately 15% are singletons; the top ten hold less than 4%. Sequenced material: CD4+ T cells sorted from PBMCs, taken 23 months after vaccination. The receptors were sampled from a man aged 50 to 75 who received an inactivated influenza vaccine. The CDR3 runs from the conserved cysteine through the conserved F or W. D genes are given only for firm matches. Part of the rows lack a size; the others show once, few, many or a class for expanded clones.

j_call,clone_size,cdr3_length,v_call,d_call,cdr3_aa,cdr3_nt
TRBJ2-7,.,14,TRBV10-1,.,CASSAIDRSYEQYF,TGCGCCAGCAGTGCGATAGACAGATCCTACGAGCAGTACTTC
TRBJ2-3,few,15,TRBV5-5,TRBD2,CASSSSGASTDTQYF,TGTGCCAGCAGCTCCAGCGGGGCCAGCACAGATACGCAGTATTTT
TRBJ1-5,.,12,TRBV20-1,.,CSAETGKQPQHF,TGCAGTGCTGAAACAGGGAAACAGCCCCAGCATTTT
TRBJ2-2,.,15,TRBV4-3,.,CASSSRYWAAGELFF,TGCGCCAGCAGCTCTCGTTATTGGGCGGCCGGGGAGCTGTTTTTT
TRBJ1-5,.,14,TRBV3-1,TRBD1,CASSQGGQASPQHF,TGTGCCAGCAGCCAAGGGGGACAGGCCAGTCCCCAGCATTTT
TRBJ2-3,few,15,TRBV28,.,CASSRGSLSTDTQYF,TGTGCCAGCAGCAGAGGGAGTTTATCCACAGATACGCAGTATTTT
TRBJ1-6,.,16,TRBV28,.,CASRRSGRINNSPLHF,TGTGCCAGCAGAAGGTCGGGACGGATAAATAATTCACCCCTCCACTTT
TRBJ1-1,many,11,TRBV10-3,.,CATLSGGEAFF,TGTGCCACCCTGAGCGGGGGTGAAGCTTTCTTT
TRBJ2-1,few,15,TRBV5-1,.,CASSLWGDGGNEQFF,TGCGCCAGCAGCTTGTGGGGCGACGGTGGCAATGAGCAGTTCTTC
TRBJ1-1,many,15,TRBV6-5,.,CASSYSGAANTEAFF,TGTGCCAGCAGTTACTCCGGGGCCGCGAACACTGAAGCTTTCTTT
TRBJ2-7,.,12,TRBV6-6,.,CASSYPRDEQYF,TGTGCCAGCAGTTACCCGAGGGACGAGCAGTACTTC
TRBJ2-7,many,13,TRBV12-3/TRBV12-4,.,CASSSGVIREQYF,TGTGCCAGCAGCTCCGGGGTAATACGCGAGCAGTACTTC
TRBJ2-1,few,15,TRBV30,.,CAWVRSPGGGSEQFF,TGTGCCTGGGTGAGGAGCCCAGGAGGTGGGAGTGAGCAGTTCTTC
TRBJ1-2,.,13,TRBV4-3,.,CASSQEGVNGYTF,TGCGCCAGCAGCCAAGAGGGGGTGAATGGCTACACCTTC
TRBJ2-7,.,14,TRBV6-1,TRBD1,CASSPFSGQHEQYF,TGTGCCAGCAGCCCATTCTCGGGACAGCACGAGCAGTACTTC
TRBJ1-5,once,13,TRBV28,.,CASRLSGRQPQHF,TGTGCCAGCAGATTATCAGGGAGGCAGCCCCAGCATTTT
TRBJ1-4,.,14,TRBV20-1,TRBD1,CSAPRTGPNEKLFF,TGCAGTGCGCCCAGGACAGGGCCTAATGAAAAACTGTTTTTT
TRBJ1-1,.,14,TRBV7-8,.,CASSLKPLSAEAFF,TGTGCCAGCAGCTTGAAGCCCCTGAGCGCTGAAGCTTTCTTT
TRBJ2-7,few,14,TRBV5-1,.,CASSLERGGYEQYF,TGCGCCAGCAGCTTGGAGAGGGGGGGCTACGAGCAGTACTTC
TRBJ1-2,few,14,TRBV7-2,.,CASSLSGEGYGYTF,TGTGCCAGCAGCTTATCGGGTGAGGGCTATGGCTACACCTTC
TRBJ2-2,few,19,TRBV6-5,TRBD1,CASSYSAWGQKTNTGELFF,TGTGCCAGCAGTTACTCCGCGTGGGGACAGAAGACGAACACCGGGGAGCTGTTTTTT
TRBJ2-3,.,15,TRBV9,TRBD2,CASSVGNSGGDTQYF,TGTGCCAGCAGCGTAGGTAATAGCGGGGGAGATACGCAGTATTTT
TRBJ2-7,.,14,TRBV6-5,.,CASSSPSQGHEQYF,TGTGCCAGCAGTTCCCCGTCTCAGGGCCACGAGCAGTACTTC
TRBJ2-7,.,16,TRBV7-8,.,CASSPPGRMSVHEQYF,TGTGCCAGCAGCCCACCGGGACGGATGAGTGTCCACGAGCAGTACTTC
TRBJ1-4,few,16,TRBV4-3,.,CASSQDLGAGNEKLFF,TGCGCCAGCAGCCAAGATCTTGGCGCGGGCAATGAAAAACTGTTTTTT
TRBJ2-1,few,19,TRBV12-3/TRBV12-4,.,CASSFQGQTKRRTYNEQFF,TGTGCCAGCAGTTTTCAAGGGCAGACCAAAAGACGTACCTACAATGAGCAGTTCTTC
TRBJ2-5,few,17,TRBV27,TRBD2,CASSLFDGRARRETQYF,TGTGCCAGCAGTTTATTCGACGGGAGGGCCAGGAGAGAGACCCAGTACTTC
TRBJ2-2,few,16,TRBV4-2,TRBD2,CASRQTSGSRTGELFF,TGTGCCAGCAGACAAACTAGCGGGAGTAGGACCGGGGAGCTGTTTTTT
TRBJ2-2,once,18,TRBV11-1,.,CASSLVEVAVFNTGELFF,TGTGCCAGCAGCTTAGTGGAGGTGGCAGTGTTTAACACCGGGGAGCTGTTTTTT
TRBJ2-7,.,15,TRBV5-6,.,CASSGGLAYSYEQYF,TGTGCCAGCAGCGGGGGACTGGCGTACTCCTACGAGCAGTACTTC
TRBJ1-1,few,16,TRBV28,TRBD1,CASSPATGGMNTEAFF,TGTGCCAGCAGCCCAGCGACAGGGGGGATGAACACTGAAGCTTTCTTT
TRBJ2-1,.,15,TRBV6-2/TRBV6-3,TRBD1,CASRAQGARYNEQFF,TGTGCCAGCAGGGCACAGGGGGCGAGGTACAATGAGCAGTTCTTC
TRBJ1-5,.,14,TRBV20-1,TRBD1,CSARGPGGDQPQHF,TGCAGTGCTAGGGGCCCAGGGGGCGATCAGCCCCAGCATTTT
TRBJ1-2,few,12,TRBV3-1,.,CASSQRGAGYTF,TGTGCCAGCAGCCAGCGGGGAGCTGGCTACACCTTC
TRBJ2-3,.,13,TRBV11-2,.,CASSFSRLDTQYF,TGTGCCAGCAGCTTTTCTAGGCTAGATACGCAGTATTTT
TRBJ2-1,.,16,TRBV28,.,CASSTLAPDRYNEQFF,TGTGCCAGCAGTACCCTGGCCCCGGACCGCTACAATGAGCAGTTCTTC
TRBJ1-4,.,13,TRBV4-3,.,CASSQEDNEKLFF,TGCGCCAGCAGCCAAGAGGACAATGAAAAACTGTTTTTT
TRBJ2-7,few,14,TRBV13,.,CASSTYRKSYEQYF,TGTGCCAGCAGCACATACAGGAAATCCTACGAGCAGTACTTC
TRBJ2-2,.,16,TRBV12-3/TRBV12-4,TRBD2,CASLRGLAANTGELFF,TGTGCCAGCCTTCGAGGGCTAGCGGCGAACACCGGGGAGCTGTTTTTT
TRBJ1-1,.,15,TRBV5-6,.,CASSLQTTRNTEAFF,TGTGCCAGCAGCTTGCAGACGACTCGGAACACTGAAGCTTTCTTT
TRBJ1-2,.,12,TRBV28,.,CASSTEGYGYTF,TGTGCCAGCAGCACAGAAGGCTATGGCTACACCTTC
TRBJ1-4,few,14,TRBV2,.,CASSATGWGEKLFF,TGTGCCAGCAGTGCTACAGGTTGGGGTGAAAAACTGTTTTTT
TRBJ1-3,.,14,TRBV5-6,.,CASSWGTSGNTIYF,TGTGCCAGCAGCTGGGGGACGTCTGGAAACACCATATATTTT